The rows below give T cell receptor beta chains drawn from one sample of a study of shared clonotypes between healthy human individuals. Only in-frame clones appear in the TCRdb table, and some are missing; sequencing was by immunoSEQ multiplex PCR. The profile shows 550,000 to 800,000 clones, around 90% of them singletons. Sample: memory CD8+ T cells from PBMCs. These receptors were collected from a man between 18 and 29 years old in good health. Some clones in this sample may be carry-over from other donors' samples. CDR3s include the opening cysteine and the closing phenylalanine or tryptophan. D genes are given only for firm matches. A row's size may be missing; if present it is once, few, many or a size class.

abundance	v_gene	d_gene	j_gene	CDR3nt	CDR3aa
-	TRBV28	-	TRBJ2-7	TGTGCCAGCAGTTTATATGGGTACTACGAGCAGTACTTC	CASSLYGYYEQYF
-	TRBV7-9	-	TRBJ2-7	TGTGCCAGCAGCCACCAAAGGGGGGCTCCGAACTACGAGCAGTACTTC	CASSHQRGAPNYEQYF
-	TRBV27	TRBD1	TRBJ1-2	TGTGCCAGCAGTCCCGACAGGGAGTTGGGCTACACCTTC	CASSPDRELGYTF
-	TRBV11-2	-	TRBJ1-4	TGTGCCAGCAGCTTAGGATTCCGGAGGACTAATGAAAAACTGTTTTTT	CASSLGFRRTNEKLFF
-	TRBV7-3	-	TRBJ2-1	TGTGCCAGCAGCTTTCGACTCCGCGATGAGCAGTTCTTC	CASSFRLRDEQFF
-	TRBV7-9	-	TRBJ2-7	TGTGCCAGCGGGGGGTCGTCCTACGAGCAGTACTTC	CASGGSSYEQYF
-	TRBV30	-	TRBJ1-4	TGTGCCGGCGGGGACGGCGCAACTAATGAAAAACTGTTTTTT	CAGGDGATNEKLFF
-	TRBV7-9	TRBD1	TRBJ1-1	TGTGCCAGCAGCCACTCCGGGACAGCGGTTCCTGAAGCTTTCTTT	CASSHSGTAVPEAFF
-	TRBV11-3	-	TRBJ2-1	TGTGCCAGCAGCTCGCCCGCAACGAGGAGCTCCTACAATGAGCAGTTCTTC	CASSSPATRSSYNEQFF
-	TRBV6-6	-	TRBJ2-1	TGTGCCAGCAGTTACTCAGCCGGGGGCTTCTACAATGAGCAGTTCTTC	CASSYSAGGFYNEQFF
-	TRBV5-1	-	TRBJ2-7	TGCGCCAGCAGATTAAACTGGGTCGCCTACGAGCAGTACTTC	CASRLNWVAYEQYF
-	TRBV7-6	-	TRBJ2-1	TGTGCCAGCAGCTTCCGGGGACTCCACAATGAGCAGTTCTTC	CASSFRGLHNEQFF
-	TRBV27	-	TRBJ2-7	TGTGCCAGCAGCGTCGGCGGCTACGAGCAGTACTTC	CASSVGGYEQYF
-	TRBV4-3	TRBD1	TRBJ2-7	TGCGCCAGCAGCCGTTTGACAGGGCCCTACGAGCAGTACTTC	CASSRLTGPYEQYF
-	TRBV27	-	TRBJ2-5	TGTGCCAGCAGTTTAAGGCAACGCAGGGAGACCCAGTACTTC	CASSLRQRRETQYF
once	TRBV19	TRBD1	TRBJ2-7	TGTGCCAGTAGTCCTGGACAGGGCTTAACCTACGAGCAGTACTTC	CASSPGQGLTYEQYF
-	TRBV5-1	-	TRBJ1-1	TGCGCCAGCAGCTTGAATTTCAGGAACACTGAAGCTTTCTTT	CASSLNFRNTEAFF
-	TRBV5-1	TRBD2	TRBJ2-1	TGCGCCAGCAGCCCCGGACTAGCGAGCTCCTACAATGAGCAGTTCTTC	CASSPGLASSYNEQFF
-	TRBV5-4	TRBD2	TRBJ2-5	TGTGCCAGCAGCTTGGGGCGGGAGGGCCTAGAGACCCAGTACTTC	CASSLGREGLETQYF
once	TRBV7-6	-	TRBJ2-2	TGTGCCAGCAGCTGGGACACTAGGACCGGGGAGCTGTTTTTT	CASSWDTRTGELFF
-	TRBV6-1	-	TRBJ1-5	TGTGCCAGCAGTGAATTGGGGGCCGCAAGCAATCAGCCCCAGCATTTT	CASSELGAASNQPQHF
-	TRBV7-6	-	TRBJ1-4	TGTGCCAGCAGCTCGGGACATGGAGATGAAAAACTGTTTTTT	CASSSGHGDEKLFF
-	TRBV7-9	TRBD2	TRBJ2-7	TGTGCCAGCAGCCCATTTGCTCTTAGCGGGAGTAGTTCGTACGAGCAGTACTTC	CASSPFALSGSSSYEQYF
-	TRBV27	TRBD2	TRBJ2-7	TGTGCCAGCAGTCCCCTAGCGGGAGGGCCGAGGGAGCAGTACTTC	CASSPLAGGPREQYF
many	TRBV28	-	TRBJ1-1	TGTGCCAGCAGTTTAAGGGGGGAGAACACTGAAGCTTTCTTT	CASSLRGENTEAFF
-	TRBV5-6	-	TRBJ2-7	TGTGCCAGCAGCTACCGACACGAACACGAGCAGTACTTC	CASSYRHEHEQYF
-	TRBV27	TRBD2	TRBJ2-7	TGTGCCAGCAGTATCATAGCGGGAGGCGGCTACGAGCAGTACTTC	CASSIIAGGGYEQYF
-	TRBV7-9	TRBD1	TRBJ2-7	TGTGCCAGCAGCTCAACGGGACAGGGGGACTACGAGCAGTACTTC	CASSSTGQGDYEQYF
few	TRBV15	-	TRBJ2-2	TGTGCCACCAGCAGGTTAACAGGCGAGCTGTTTTTT	CATSRLTGELFF
-	TRBV10-3	-	TRBJ1-1	TGTGCCATCAGTGTCTCAGTGAACACTGAAGCTTTCTTT	CAISVSVNTEAFF
-	TRBV27	-	TRBJ2-3	TGTGCCAGCAGTAACTCAGGACAGACGCCCAACACAGATACGCAGTATTTT	CASSNSGQTPNTDTQYF
-	TRBV28	TRBD2	TRBJ2-7	TGTGCCAGCAGTTTGGGAGCGGGGAGAGGATCCTACGAGCAGTACTTC	CASSLGAGRGSYEQYF
-	TRBV7-2	TRBD2	TRBJ2-7	TGTGCCAGCAGCCCGCTTTGGACTAGCGGGGCCTACGAGCAGTACTTC	CASSPLWTSGAYEQYF
-	TRBV28	-	TRBJ1-1	TGTGCCAGCAGTTTGTGGCATAAGAACACTGAAGCTTTCTTT	CASSLWHKNTEAFF
-	TRBV11-2	-	TRBJ2-7	TGTGCCAGCAGCCTCGCAGGGACCTCCTACGAGCAGTACTTC	CASSLAGTSYEQYF
-	TRBV5-5	TRBD1	TRBJ1-4	TGTGCCAGCAGCGATGGACAGGGGCTTAATGAAAAACTGTTTTTT	CASSDGQGLNEKLFF
-	TRBV7-2	-	TRBJ1-1	TGTGCCAGCAGCCCAGGGATGGGCACTGAAGCTTTCTTT	CASSPGMGTEAFF